This entry lists 14 T cell receptor beta chains sequenced from one sample in a study of siplizumab effects on memory and regulatory T cells. Sequenced by immunoSEQ multiplex PCR; TCRdb stores in-frame clones only, minus some. This table has 40,000 to 45,000 clones, 70% to 90% appearing once. The sample taken for sequencing was naive CD4+ T cells sorted from blood. The receptors originated from a human donor in good health.

The chain links TRBV11-2 to TRBJ1-3, with 10 bases identical to TRBD1. Trimming took 4 bases from V and 3 from J; bases not matched to a gene: 6. Germline assignment: CDR1 SGHAT and CDR2 FQNNGV. This CDR3 has 16 residues. The CDR3 DNA reads TGTGCCAGCAGCTCGACAGGGGGCGCGGGTGGAAACACCATATATTTT. As protein: CASSSTGGAGGNTIYF.

This clone was seen a few times. The chain employs TRBV6-6 and TRBJ1-6; no reliable D call. Germline values: CDR1 MNHNY, CDR2 SVGAGI (reference sequence). CDR3 length equals 14 residues. The V end was cut by 7 bases, the J end by 7 bases, with 14 bases between. CDR3 DNA sequence: TGTGCCAGCACCCTACCCGGGAGAAATTCACCCCTCCACTTT. It encodes CASTLPGRNSPLHF.

This sequence joins TRBV18 and TRBJ2-7, with a tentative D call TRBD1 (6 bases). Germline V gives CDR1 KGHSH, CDR2 LQKENI. There are 15 residues in the CDR3. Trimming took 0 bases from V and 5 from J, leaving 14 bases between them. CDR3 residues: CASSPPELNRDEQYF. The CDR3 nucleotides read TGTGCCAGCTCACCACCGGAGTTGAACAGGGACGAGCAGTACTTC.

The chain combines TRBV6-6 with TRBJ1-2; a possible D gene is TRBD1 (5 bases). The V end was cut by 2 bases, the J end by 2 bases, with 9 bases between. Germline V gives CDR1 MNHNY, CDR2 SVGAGI (reference sequence). The CDR3 totals 14 residues. The CDR3 coding sequence is TGTGCCAGCAGTTACCTATCAGGGAACTATGGCTACACCTTC. It yields the protein CASSYLSGNYGYTF.

The chain combines TRBV10-3 with TRBJ2-7; no clear D gene. The ends were cut back, 6 bases at V and 2 bases at J, with 8 bases in the middle. There are 12 residues in the CDR3. Looked up from germline, CDR1 is ENHRY and CDR2 is SYGVKD. CDR3 DNA: TGTGCCATCAGGGGAATTACCTACGAGCAGTACTTC. This gives the protein CAIRGITYEQYF.

This CDR3 is CASSQDRGIYINEKLFF. CDR3 sequence (DNA): TGTGCCAGCAGTCAGGACAGGGGGATCTATATCAATGAAAAACTGTTTTTT. This sequence joins TRBV28 and TRBJ1-4; 10 nucleotides line up with TRBD1. The CDR3 consists of 17 residues. V shed 5 bases and J 5 bases; nucleotides not matched to a gene: 11. Germline V gene sequence: CDR1 MDHEN, CDR2 SYDVKM.

The chain has TRBV6-5 and TRBJ2-3; tentatively, D is TRBD2 (6 bases). Germline CDR1 MNHEY, CDR2 SVGAGI. Deletions cut 6 bases from V and 6 bases from J, with 16 bases between. The CDR3 has 14 amino acids. CDR3 bases: TGTGCCAGCAGGAGGACTACTCTTGGGGATACGCAGTATTTT. Protein sequence: CASRRTTLGDTQYF.

This clone was seen only once. The V gene is TRBV19, the J gene TRBJ2-6; either TRBD1 or TRBD2 may fit D (6 bases each). Deletions cut 10 bases from V and 2 bases from J, with 21 bases between. The CDR3 totals 17 residues. Per germline, CDR1 LNHDA and CDR2 SQIVND (reference sequence). This CDR3 reads CATTPGALRPGANVLTF. The CDR3 region has the DNA TGTGCCACCACCCCGGGGGCCCTTCGCCCTGGGGCCAACGTCCTGACTTTC.

The V and J genes are TRBV5-6 and TRBJ2-5; D is unresolved. This CDR3 has 11 residues. Germline V gene data show CDR1 as SGHDT and CDR2 as YYEEEE. V was clipped by 2 bases and J by 7 bases, with 6 bases between them. The CDR3 is CASSLLGTQYF. CDR3 in DNA: TGTGCCAGCAGCTTATTAGGGACCCAGTACTTC.

The chain recombines TRBV19 with TRBJ2-3; 7 bases align to TRBD2. The length of the CDR3 is 13 residues. V dropped 3 bases and J dropped 4; count of bases not matched to a gene: 1. The germline V gene has CDR1 LNHDA and CDR2 SQIVND (reference sequence). The chain's CDR3 is CASSMGGADTQYF. The CDR3 DNA reads as TGTGCCAGTAGTATGGGGGGGGCAGATACGCAGTATTTT. Drawing the rest from reference TRBV19 and TRBJ2-3, the complete variable domain is DGGITQSPKYLFRKEGQNVTLSCEQNLNHDAMYWYRQDPGQGLRLIYYSQIVNDFQKGDIAEGYSVSREKKESFPLTVTSAQKNPTAFYLCASSMGGADTQYFGPGTRLTVL.

The J gene is TRBJ2-5, the V gene TRBV5-6; the match to TRBD2 covers 8 bases. This CDR3 has 13 amino acids. Trimming cost V 7 bases and J 3 bases; bases outside gene matches: 5. Germline V gene lookup returns CDR1 SGHDT and CDR2 YYEEEE. CDR3 protein: CASGGGRKETQYF. DNA of the CDR3: TGTGCCAGCGGCGGGGGGAGGAAAGAGACCCAGTACTTC.

This chain links TRBV18 with TRBJ2-6; 7 bases fit TRBD1. CDR1 and CDR2 (germline): KGHSH, LQKENI. This CDR3 is 17 amino acids long. Germline trimming cut 5 bases from V and 1 base from J; bases unmatched to any gene: 8. CDR3 DNA sequence: TGTGCCAGCTCATCTACAGGGGTCCTATCTGGGGCCAACGTCCTGACTTTC. This encodes CASSSTGVLSGANVLTF.

This chain joins TRBV5-1 and TRBJ1-1, with TRBD1 as a possible D gene (6 bases). V was shortened by 1 base and J by 2 bases, with 18 bases between the two germline ends. There are 17 residues in the CDR3. Germline CDR1 is SGHRS and CDR2 is YFSETQ. CDR3 DNA: TGCGCCAGCAGCTTGTGGTCCACAGGGCAGGGTAACACTGAAGCTTTCTTT. Protein: CASSLWSTGQGNTEAFF.

This clone was counted a single time. The V call is TRBV14, the J call TRBJ2-7; 13 nucleotides match TRBD2. This CDR3 has 16 residues. Germline CDR1 SGHDN, CDR2 FVKESK. J lost 5 bases, V lost 3 bases, and 7 bases had no gene match. The CDR3 loop reads CASSHFRGTSGDEQYF. DNA for the CDR3: TGTGCCAGCAGCCATTTCAGGGGGACTAGCGGGGACGAGCAGTACTTC.